The 11 T cell receptor beta chains below were found in one sample sequenced in a study of shared clonotypes between healthy human individuals. Naivety among CD8 cells was defined by CD45RO negativity and positive CCR7 selection, thereby excluding terminally differentiated effector memory CD45RA+ cells. Clones were sequenced by immunoSEQ multiplex PCR, and TCRdb holds only the in-frame ones, with some missing. The sample has about 2 million clones; about 95% are singletons. Sample: naive CD8+ T cells sorted from blood. The receptors come from a man aged 18 to 29 in good health.

V usage is TRBV5-4 and J usage is TRBJ1-2; 7 bases map to TRBD1. The V segment lost 4 bases and the J segment 4 bases; nucleotides outside the gene matches: 10. CDR1 is SGHNT and CDR2 is YYREEE in the germline V gene (reference sequence). The CDR3 has 15 residues. The DNA for the CDR3 is TGTGCCAGCAGCCCCCACAGGGGACCGTCCTATGGCTACACCTTC. It is translated as CASSPHRGPSYGYTF.

This rearrangement joins TRBV5-6 to TRBJ2-7; D may match TRBD1 or TRBD2 (5 bases each). Germline V lookup: CDR1 SGHDT, CDR2 YYEEEE. There are 14 residues in the CDR3. Trimming removed 3 bases at V and 3 bases at J, with 13 bases between. CDR3 sequence: CASSWGTVIYEQYF. In nucleotides, the CDR3 is TGTGCCAGCAGCTGGGGGACGGTTATCTACGAGCAGTACTTC.

The chain uses TRBV11-2 and TRBJ2-3, with D perhaps TRBD2 (5 bases). This CDR3 region has 17 residues. Trimming removed 1 base from V and 3 bases from J, with 17 bases in between. The germline gives CDR1 SGHAT, CDR2 FQNNGV. The CDR3 region is CASSLGVSGWGTDTQYF. CDR3 coding DNA: TGTGCCAGCAGCTTAGGGGTGTCGGGGTGGGGAACAGATACGCAGTATTTT.

The chain joins TRBV6-6 to TRBJ2-1; TRBD2 is a possible D gene (6 bases). The germline V and J ends were trimmed by 4 bases and 6 bases, with 19 bases remaining between them. Per germline, CDR1 MNHNY and CDR2 SVGAGI (reference sequence). This CDR3 contains 16 residues. CDR3 DNA: TGTGCCAGCAGTTTGATTCGTGTCGGGGGAATCAATGAGCAGTTCTTC. Translated, it gives CASSLIRVGGINEQFF.

The chain uses TRBV19 and TRBJ2-7; 7 positions agree with TRBD1. The germline gives CDR1 LNHDA, CDR2 SQIVND (reference sequence). There are 13 residues in the CDR3. V lost 6 bases to trimming and J lost 2 bases; unmatched junction nucleotides: 4. The CDR3 DNA reads as TGTGCCAGTAGGGGGACAGATACCTACGAGCAGTACTTC. It is translated as CASRGTDTYEQYF.

The chain has TRBV6-5 and TRBJ2-3, with unresolved D. V was trimmed by 0 bases and J by 4 bases, leaving 8 bases between them. Germline assignment: CDR1 MNHEY and CDR2 SVGAGI. The CDR3 spans 14 residues. CDR3 protein: CASSYSVSPDTQYF. The CDR3 DNA reads as TGTGCCAGCAGTTACTCGGTCTCCCCAGATACGCAGTATTTT.

This chain connects TRBV19 to TRBJ2-1, with D perhaps TRBD2 (5 bases). V gave up 10 bases and J gave up 6 bases, with 10 bases separating them. Germline-derived CDR1 and CDR2 are LNHDA and SQIVND (reference sequence). The CDR3 is made up of 11 amino acids. The CDR3 sequence: CATWSGNEQFF. CDR3 sequence (DNA): TGTGCCACCTGGAGCGGCAATGAGCAGTTCTTC.

The chain uses TRBV29-1 and TRBJ2-3, with 11 bases matching TRBD2. The CDR3 runs to 16 residues. J lost 2 bases, V lost 4 bases, and 8 bases had no gene match. Germline V CDR1 and CDR2: SQVTM, ANQGSEA. The CDR3, as DNA: TGCAGCGTTGCTTTTCCTAGCGGGGGGCTCACAGATACGCAGTATTTT. The encoded protein is CSVAFPSGGLTDTQYF.

The chain recombines TRBV11-2 with TRBJ2-1, with 7 bases that match TRBD1. This CDR3 has 15 residues. Trimming removed 3 bases from V and 3 bases from J; junction bases left unmatched: 5. Germline V gives CDR1 SGHAT, CDR2 FQNNGV. As DNA, the CDR3 is TGTGCCAGCAGCTTCGGGACAGAGAACTACAATGAGCAGTTCTTC. As protein: CASSFGTENYNEQFF.

The chain links TRBV27 to TRBJ2-2, with D tentatively TRBD2 (6 bases). The CDR3 runs to 14 residues. The germline V and J ends were trimmed by 3 bases and 7 bases, with 12 bases remaining between them. The germline V gene encodes CDR1 MNHEY and CDR2 SMNVEV (reference sequence). CDR3 region: CASSFDSGGGELFF. The CDR3 DNA reads TGTGCCAGCAGTTTCGATAGCGGTGGCGGGGAGCTGTTTTTT.

Worth noting for this clone: The sample holds other DNA sequences that translate to the same CDR3. V is TRBV10-2 and J is TRBJ2-7; D is unresolved. Germline CDR1 and CDR2: WSHSY and SAAADI. The CDR3 is 13 amino acids. Trimming removed 0 bases at V and 3 bases at J, with 6 bases between. The CDR3 nucleotides are TGCGCCAGCAGTGAGTCCCCAGGCTACGAGCAGTACTTC. As protein: CASSESPGYEQYF.